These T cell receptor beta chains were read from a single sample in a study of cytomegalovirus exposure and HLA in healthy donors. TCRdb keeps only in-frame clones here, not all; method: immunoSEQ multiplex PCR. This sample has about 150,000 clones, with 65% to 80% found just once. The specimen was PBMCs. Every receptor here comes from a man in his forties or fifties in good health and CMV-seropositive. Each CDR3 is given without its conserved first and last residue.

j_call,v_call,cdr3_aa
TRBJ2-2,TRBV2,ASRGGTGELF
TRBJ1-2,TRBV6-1,ASSRSETGDGYT
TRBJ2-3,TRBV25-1,ASSGGDGSTDTQY
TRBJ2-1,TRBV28,ASTSPGTGGEQF
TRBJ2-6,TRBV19,ASSLGSPGANVLT
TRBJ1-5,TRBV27,ASSSGPSPSQPQH
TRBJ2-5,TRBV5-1,ASSLPGAQETQY
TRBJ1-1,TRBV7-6,ASSSQEQTEAF
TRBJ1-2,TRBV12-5,ASGLTGVYGYT
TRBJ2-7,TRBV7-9,SSSSVGTHAWEQY
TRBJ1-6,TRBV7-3,ASSIDGQNNSPLH
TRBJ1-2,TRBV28,ASTAGPYAGGYT
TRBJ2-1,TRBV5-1,ASAGGGTAYNEQF
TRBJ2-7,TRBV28,ASTQGRGGGYEQY
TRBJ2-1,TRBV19,ASSYYYNEQF
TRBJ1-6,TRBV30,AWSQNSPLH
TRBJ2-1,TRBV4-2,ASSQAGGTSGTNEQF
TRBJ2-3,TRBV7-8,ASSFPTGNAGTDTQY